This record covers a single T cell receptor (beta chain). It has no known antigen specificity. No clone much larger than this one lies a single base away; base qualities are absent. Interpreted using the paper, the time point label stands for: about 28 days (+/-7) after the second vaccine dose. AZD1222 recipients whose second dose came at about 4 weeks and those whose second dose came at about 12 weeks were combined into one group, since spike-specific TCR depth and breadth did not differ between the two schedules. Vaccinee samples were obtained from the UK trials COV001 and COV002, which included a single-blind randomized controlled phase 2/3 trial of AZD1222 (ChAdOx1 nCoV-19) in healthy adults. Trial participant PBMC samples were collected at day 0 and day 28 after the second dose for TCRbeta chain sequencing. This sample was taken from a study of T cell responses to AZD1222 COVID-19 vaccine (dated by TCRdb to 2020 to 2023). Looking at the study overall: TCR sequencing was performed for more than 230 trial participants, of whom some 200 were given two doses of AZD1222 and approximately 25 were given two doses of MenACWY control vaccine. Trial participants were enrolled by age into 18-55, 56-69 and 70-plus year subgroups, with about 150, 27 and 61 TCR-sequenced participants respectively.

The CDR3 regions of human TCRbeta chains were analyzed by immunosequencing. The study's processing was this. Repertoire TCRs were matched against a reference library of SARS-CoV-2-specific TCRs generated with the MIRA antigen-specificity platform. Breadth was defined as the fraction of unique TCRs that were SARS-CoV-2-associated, and depth was defined as the fraction of total T cells that were SARS-CoV-2-associated. Each spike-specific TCR was assigned to its reactive spike region and to a CD4 or CD8 class using the MIRA data. Log10-transformed breadth and depth values were compared by one-way ANOVA with Sidak's multiple comparisons tests. TCRdb's version of the immuneACCESS table is confined to in-frame rearrangements and falls short of the full clone set. An unresolved V gene accounts for under half of the shortfall where checked; the remainder is of unknown origin. That table is the source of V, J and clone size, and D and trimming were worked out from the DNA. The sample table holds about 88,000 clones, of which 90% were seen once. Less than 6% of the sample belongs to the ten largest clones.

The CDR3 measures 15 amino acids from cysteine to phenylalanine. Here the CDR3 DNA is all that survives: 45 bases in frame from base 1. CDR1 and CDR2 are drawn from the germline V gene (reference sequence): GTSNPN, SVGIG. V lost 2 bases and J lost 4 bases; the stretch between them is 15 bases long. Study-level results and caveats: After two AZD1222 doses, both the breadth and the depth of spike-specific TCRs were significantly higher than at day 0 and than in MenACWY recipients. Conclusions about previously exposed vaccinees are limited, since just 6 or 7 AZD1222 recipients were seropositive for SARS-CoV-2 at baseline. Most participants were white British and females outnumbered males, and the authors suggested that clonal diversity may have been underestimated. In the small 56-69-year group, the increase in depth fell short of significance, most likely because of low power. The whole spike protein was spanned by vaccine-associated CD4 TCRs, and dominant responses were seen in regions 160-218 and 743-854. Nearly half of unique spike-specific TCRs reportedly recognized epitopes outside regions mutated in the B.1.351 and B.1.1.7 variants. Because no day 14 peak-response samples were available, the repertoires could be characterized only after the peak T cell response.

Sequenced material: peripheral blood, taken 28 days after the second AZD1222 dose. The sequence is built from TRBV30 and TRBJ1-5; no D segment can be confidently identified. The receptor was derived from an adult who received the AZD1222 COVID-19 vaccine. The sequenced DNA: TGTGCCTGGAGTAGCAAGAGGGTAGGGAATCAGCCCCAGCATTTT. It translates as CAWSSKRVGNQPQHF.